These 10 T cell receptor beta chains originate from one sample sequenced in a study of cytomegalovirus exposure and HLA in healthy donors. The data were produced by immunoSEQ multiplex PCR, yet TCRdb's version contains in-frame clones alone and is incomplete. The repertoire holds under 100,000 clones, with about 96% as singletons. Sequencing was performed on PBMCs. Source of these receptors: a man aged 18 to 29 in good health and CMV-seronegative.

This chain connects TRBV2 to TRBJ2-1, with 11 bases that match TRBD2. V was pared by 2 bases and J by 7 bases, with 10 bases of the junction left unmatched. CDR3 length: 17 amino acids. Germline CDR1 and CDR2: SNHLY and FYNNEI. DNA of the CDR3: TGTGCCAGCAGTGAATTGTCGGGACTAGCGGCGCCAAATGAGCAGTTCTTC. As protein: CASSELSGLAAPNEQFF.

The chain carries TRBV11-2 and TRBJ1-5; no definite D call. The length of the CDR3 is 15 residues. V was clipped by 0 bases and J by 2 bases, with 8 bases between them. Germline V gene lookup returns CDR1 SGHAT and CDR2 FQNNGV. CDR3 amino acids: CASSLDTRGNQPQHF. CDR3 nucleotides: TGTGCCAGCAGCTTAGACACACGGGGCAATCAGCCCCAGCATTTT.

For the CDR3, the DNA is TGTGCCAGCAGCTCGGGACAGGGGATGTTTGGCTACACCTTC. Translation: CASSSGQGMFGYTF. The chain is built from TRBV27 and TRBJ1-2; 10 nucleotides agree with TRBD1. The CDR3 has 14 amino acids. Germline V gene lookup returns CDR1 MNHEY and CDR2 SMNVEV (reference sequence). Trimming cost V 6 bases and J 7 bases; bases outside gene matches: 8.

This chain connects TRBV28 to TRBJ2-7, with 9 bases identical to TRBD1. Trimming cost V 5 bases and J 6 bases; bases outside gene matches: 2. Germline-derived CDR1 and CDR2 are MDHEN and SYDVKM. This CDR3 has 12 amino acids. CDR3 amino acids: CASSEDRGEQYF. DNA of the CDR3: TGTGCCAGCAGTGAGGACAGGGGCGAGCAGTACTTC.

The chain uses TRBV7-6 and TRBJ1-2; maybe TRBD1 (5 bases). The CDR3 has 18 residues. Germline-derived CDR1 and CDR2 are SGHVS and FNYEAQ. The V gene lost 0 bases and the J gene lost 6 bases, with 23 bases spanning the gap. For the CDR3, the DNA is TGTGCCAGCAGCTTAGCGACGAATTGGCAGGGAGGCATCGATGGCTACACCTTC. Its protein is CASSLATNWQGGIDGYTF. The whole variable domain, remainder taken from reference TRBV7-6 and TRBJ1-2, is GAGVSQSPRYKVTKRGQDVALRCDPISGHVSLYWYRQALGQGPEFLTYFNYEAQQDKSGLPNDRFSAERPEGSISTLTIQRTEQRDSAMYRCASSLATNWQGGIDGYTFGSGTRLTVV.

The chain links TRBV10-3 to TRBJ2-5; D perhaps matches TRBD1 (6 bases). Trimming removed 6 bases at V and 3 bases at J, with 11 bases between. The CDR3 extends over 13 amino acids. From germline, CDR1 is ENHRY and CDR2 SYGVKD. CDR3 residues: CAIRAGQKETQYF. The CDR3 DNA reads TGTGCCATCAGGGCTGGACAGAAAGAGACCCAGTACTTC.

This clone has only one observation. The CDR3 DNA reads as TGTGCCTGGAGCTACTCTGGAAACACCATATATTTT. Its translation: CAWSYSGNTIYF. V and J are TRBV30 and TRBJ1-3; no firm D call. The CDR3 has 12 residues. V gave up 3 bases and J gave up 0 bases, with 3 bases separating them. Per germline, CDR1 GTSNPN and CDR2 SVGIG (reference sequence).

The rearrangement uses TRBV11-3 and TRBJ1-5, with 10 bases lining up with TRBD1. The CDR3 runs 15 residues. With 5 bases clipped from V and 3 bases from J, the junction kept 4 bases outside the gene matches. The germline gives CDR1 SGHNT, CDR2 YENEEA. CDR3 DNA: TGTGCCAGCAGCATAGGGACAGGGGTCAATCAGCCCCAGCATTTT. It codes for CASSIGTGVNQPQHF.

This chain uses TRBV10-3 with TRBJ2-2; 8 bases match TRBD2. Germline values: CDR1 ENHRY, CDR2 SYGVKD. The CDR3 has 16 residues. With 4 bases clipped from V and 3 bases from J, the junction kept 7 bases outside the gene matches. Written as DNA, the CDR3 is TGTGCCATCAGTGTAGCGGGACTGGACGACACCGGGGAGCTGTTTTTT. Translating it yields CAISVAGLDDTGELFF.

V and J are TRBV6-1 and TRBJ1-2; no clear D gene. V gave up 2 bases and J gave up 4 bases, with 14 bases separating them. The CDR3 totals 15 residues. The germline V gene has CDR1 MNHNS and CDR2 SASEGT. Here the CDR3 reads CASSELATSVYGYTF. The CDR3 region has the DNA TGTGCCAGCAGTGAACTCGCCACTTCCGTCTATGGCTACACCTTC.